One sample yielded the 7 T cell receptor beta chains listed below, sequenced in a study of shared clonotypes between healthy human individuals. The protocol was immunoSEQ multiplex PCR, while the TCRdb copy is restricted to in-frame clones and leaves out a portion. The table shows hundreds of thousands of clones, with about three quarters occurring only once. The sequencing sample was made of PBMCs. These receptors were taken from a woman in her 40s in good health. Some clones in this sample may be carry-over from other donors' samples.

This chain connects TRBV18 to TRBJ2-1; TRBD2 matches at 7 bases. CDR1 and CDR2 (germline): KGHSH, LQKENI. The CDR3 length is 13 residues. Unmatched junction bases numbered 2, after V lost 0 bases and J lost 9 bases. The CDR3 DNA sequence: TGTGCCAGCTCACCACCGGGAGGGGTTGAGCAGTTCTTC. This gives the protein CASSPPGGVEQFF. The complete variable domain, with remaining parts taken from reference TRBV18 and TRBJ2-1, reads NAGVMQNPRHLVRRRGQEARLRCSPMKGHSHVYWYRQLPEEGLKFMVYLQKENIIDESGMPKERFSAEFPKEGPSILRIQQVVRGDSAAYFCASSPPGGVEQFFGPGTRLTVL.

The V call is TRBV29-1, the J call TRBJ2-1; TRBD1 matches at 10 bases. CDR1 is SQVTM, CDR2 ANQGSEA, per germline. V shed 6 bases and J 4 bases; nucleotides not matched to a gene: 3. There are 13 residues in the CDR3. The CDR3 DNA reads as TGCAGCGTCAGACAGGGGGCTTACAATGAGCAGTTCTTC. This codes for CSVRQGAYNEQFF.

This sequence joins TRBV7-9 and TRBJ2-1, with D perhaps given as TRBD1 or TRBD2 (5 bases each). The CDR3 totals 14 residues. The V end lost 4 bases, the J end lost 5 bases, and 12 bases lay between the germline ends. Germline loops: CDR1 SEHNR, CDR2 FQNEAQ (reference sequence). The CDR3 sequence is CASSYRDGDNEQFF. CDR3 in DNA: TGTGCCAGCAGCTACCGGGACGGAGACAATGAGCAGTTCTTC.

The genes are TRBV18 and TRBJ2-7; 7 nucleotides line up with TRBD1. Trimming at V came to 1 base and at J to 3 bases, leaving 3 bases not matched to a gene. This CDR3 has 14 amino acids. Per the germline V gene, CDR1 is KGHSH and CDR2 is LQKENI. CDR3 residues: CASSPRRDSYEQYF. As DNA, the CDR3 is TGTGCCAGCTCACCACGCCGGGACAGCTACGAGCAGTACTTC.

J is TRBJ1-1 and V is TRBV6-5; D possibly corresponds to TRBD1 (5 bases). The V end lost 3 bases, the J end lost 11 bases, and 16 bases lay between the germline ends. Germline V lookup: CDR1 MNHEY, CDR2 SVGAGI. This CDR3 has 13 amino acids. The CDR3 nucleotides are TGTGCCAGCAGTTATGGGACTAGAGGTAGGGCTTTCTTT. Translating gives CASSYGTRGRAFF.

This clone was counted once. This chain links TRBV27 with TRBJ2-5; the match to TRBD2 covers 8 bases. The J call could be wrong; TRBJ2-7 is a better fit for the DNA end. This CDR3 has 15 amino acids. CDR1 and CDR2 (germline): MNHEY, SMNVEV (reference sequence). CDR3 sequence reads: CASSVRSGTAYEQYF. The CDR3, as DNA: TGTGCCAGCAGCGTGCGTAGCGGGACTGCCTACGAGCAGTACTTC.

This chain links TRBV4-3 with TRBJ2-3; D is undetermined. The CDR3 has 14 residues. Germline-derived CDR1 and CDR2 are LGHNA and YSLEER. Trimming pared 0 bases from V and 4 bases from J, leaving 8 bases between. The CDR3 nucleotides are TGCGCCAGCAGCCAAGAAAAGCCCCCAGATACGCAGTATTTT. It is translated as CASSQEKPPDTQYF.